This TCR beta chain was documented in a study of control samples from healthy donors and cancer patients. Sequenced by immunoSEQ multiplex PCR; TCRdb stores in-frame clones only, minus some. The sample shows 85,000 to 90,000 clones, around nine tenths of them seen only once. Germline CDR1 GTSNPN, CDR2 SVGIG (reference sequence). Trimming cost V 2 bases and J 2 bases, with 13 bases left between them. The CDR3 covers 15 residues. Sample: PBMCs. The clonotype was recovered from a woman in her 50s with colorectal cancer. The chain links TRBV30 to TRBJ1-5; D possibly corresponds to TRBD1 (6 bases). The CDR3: CAWSQRAGGNQPQHF. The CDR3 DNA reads TGTGCCTGGAGTCAGAGGGCAGGGGGCAATCAGCCCCAGCATTTT. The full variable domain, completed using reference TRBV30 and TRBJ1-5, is SQTIHQWPATLVQPVGSPLSLECTVEGTSNPNLYWYRQAAGRGLQLLFYSVGIGQISSEVPQNLSASRPQDRQFILSSKKLLLSDSGFYLCAWSQRAGGNQPQHFGDGTRLSIL.